These 13 T cell receptor beta chains were sequenced from one sample in a study of molecular identifiers for immune sequencing clone quantification. MiXCR, run by TCRdb on the PCR reads, gives a single entry per CDR3 protein. The table shows about 320,000 distinct CDR3 sequences, with under 25% occurring only once. The sequencing sample was made of naive CD8+ T cells from blood, with Jurkat cell RNA spiked in. The subset denotes: FACS-sorted CD8+CD4-CCR7+CD45RA+ naive T cells. All receptors come from a human donor in good health. Some libraries in this study had Jurkat cell RNA spiked in.

This clonotype was observed a few times. The final CDR3 position lacks the conserved phenylalanine or tryptophan, pointing to a likely read error. The V and J genes are TRBV12-3 or TRBV12-4 and TRBJ2-7; TRBD1 aligns across 9 bases. The CDR3 runs 14 residues. The V and J ends lost 5 bases and 1 base, in that order; junction bases with no gene match: 3. CDR3 nucleotide sequence: TGTGCCAGCAGTGTGACAGGGGGTTCCTACGAGCAGTACTAC. Translated: CASSVTGGSYEQYY.

In the case of this clonotype: Given a much more abundant clone one base away, this may be a read error. This chain links TRBV7-8 with TRBJ2-5; D is perhaps TRBD1 (6 bases). In germline, CDR1 is SGHVS, CDR2 FQNEAQ. This CDR3 has 16 amino acids. CDR3 residues: CGSSQEPGQPVQTQYF. The CDR3 DNA reads TGTGGCAGCAGTCAAGAGCCGGGACAACCAGTACAGACCCAGTACTTC.

The chain links TRBV27 to TRBJ2-7, with 7 bases identical to TRBD1. The V gene end was trimmed by 8 bases and the J gene end by 0 bases; junction bases not matched to a gene: 10. CDR3 length: 15 residues. Germline CDR1 is MNHEY and CDR2 is SMNVEV (reference sequence). CDR3 in DNA: TGTGCCAGCGGTACCGAGGGGGCCAGCTCCTACGAGCAGTACTTC. It translates to CASGTEGASSYEQYF.

This clonotype was counted many times. CDR3 bases: TGTGCCAGCAGTTTCCCGGGGGAAGCTTTCTTT. It codes for CASSFPGEAFF. This rearrangement joins TRBV28 to TRBJ1-1; D call uncertain. CDR1 MDHEN and CDR2 SYDVKM come from the germline V gene. V gave up 3 bases and J gave up 8 bases, with 7 bases separating them. The CDR3 consists of 11 residues.

Many counts were recorded for this clonotype. V and J are TRBV4-3 and TRBJ2-1; D unresolved. There are 13 residues in the CDR3. Germline V gene sequence: CDR1 LGHNA, CDR2 YSLEER. V lost 1 base, J lost 12 bases, and 13 bases lay in between. CDR3 sequence reads: CASSQGAHEGQFF. The CDR3 DNA sequence: TGCGCCAGCAGCCAAGGAGCGCATGAAGGGCAGTTCTTC.

In this sample, this clonotype turned up many times. V is TRBV5-6 and J is TRBJ1-2; D uncertain. The CDR3 has 17 amino acids. Per germline, CDR1 SGHDT and CDR2 YYEEEE. The ends were cut back, 0 bases at V and 1 base at J, with 16 bases in the middle. The CDR3 is CASSLGSAPLHNYGYTF. CDR3 sequence (DNA): TGTGCCAGCAGCTTGGGGTCAGCCCCTCTTCATAACTATGGCTACACCTTC.

This clonotype was seen repeatedly, ten times or more. The chain couples TRBV7-9 to TRBJ2-3; no reliable D call. The CDR3 has 15 residues. Trimming stripped 1 base from V and 0 bases from J, with 8 bases between. Germline lookup yields CDR1 SEHNR and CDR2 FQNEAQ (reference sequence). The CDR3 loop is CASSLEGRSTDTQYF. The CDR3 DNA reads as TGTGCCAGCAGCTTAGAGGGTCGAAGCACAGATACGCAGTATTTT. The variable domain in full, with the rest retrieved from reference TRBV7-9 and TRBJ2-3, is DTGVSQNPRHKITKRGQNVTFRCDPISEHNRLYWYRQTLGQGPEFLTYFQNEAQLEKSRLLSDRFSAERPKGSFSTLEIQRTEQGDSAMYLCASSLEGRSTDTQYFGPGTRLTVL.

This clonotype was observed once. A much larger clone lies one base from this, so it may be a read error. The J gene is TRBJ1-5, the V gene TRBV21-1. TRBV21-1 is described as a pseudogene. CDR3 size: 15 residues. The CDR3 coding sequence is TGTACCAGCAGCAAAGTTGATATTACCAATCAGCCCCAGCATTTT. Its translation: CTSSKVDITNQPQHF.

The chain uses TRBV2 and TRBJ2-5; no clear D. V gave up 1 base and J gave up 2 bases, with 8 bases separating them. The CDR3 loop spans 14 amino acids. Germline values: CDR1 SNHLY, CDR2 FYNNEI. Here the CDR3 reads CASSEDATQETQYF. The CDR3 nucleotides read TGTGCCAGCAGTGAAGACGCAACACAAGAGACCCAGTACTTC.

As to this clonotype: A much larger clone differs from this one at a single base, so this may be a read error. The chain is built from TRBV7-6 and TRBJ1-2; a possible D gene is TRBD1 (6 bases). The CDR3 sequence is 15 residues long. Germline V CDR1 and CDR2: SGHVS, FNYEAQ. In DNA form, the CDR3 reads TGTGCCAGCAGCTCGGCGGACAGCAAAAACTGTGGCTACACCTTC. Its translation: CASSSADSKNCGYTF. The variable domain in full, with the rest retrieved from reference TRBV7-6 and TRBJ1-2, is GAGVSQSPRYKVTKRGQDVALRCDPISGHVSLYWYRQALGQGPEFLTYFNYEAQQDKSGLPNDRFSAERPEGSISTLTIQRTEQRDSAMYRCASSSADSKNCGYTFGSGTRLTVV.

The chain combines TRBV7-9 with TRBJ2-1; the match to TRBD2 covers 7 bases. Germline assignment: CDR1 SEHNR and CDR2 FQNEAQ (reference sequence). The CDR3 spans 15 residues. V gave up 2 bases and J gave up 9 bases; unmatched junction bases: 10. The CDR3 region is CASSLIAGAHTEQFF. CDR3 in DNA: TGTGCCAGCAGCTTAATTGCGGGAGCCCACACTGAGCAGTTCTTC.

This clonotype was seen only a few times. The J gene is TRBJ2-1, the V gene TRBV24-1; 10 bases agree with TRBD1. CDR1 KGHDR and CDR2 SFDVKD come from the germline V gene. The CDR3 has 16 residues. The V and J ends lost 0 bases and 6 bases, in that order; junction bases with no gene match: 4. For the CDR3, the DNA is TGTGCCACCAGTGATTTGCGGGACAGGGGCCCCAATGAGCAGTTCTTC. It encodes CATSDLRDRGPNEQFF.

This clonotype was found a few times. V is TRBV9 and J is TRBJ2-3; D uncertain. Trimming cost V 0 bases and J 8 bases, with 16 bases left between them. The CDR3 length is 15 residues. Germline V gene sequence: CDR1 SGDLS, CDR2 YYNGEE. The CDR3 DNA reads TGTGCCAGCAGCGTAGAGTTTGGGCCATCGGGTACGCAGTATTTT. Its protein product is CASSVEFGPSGTQYF. Variable domain in full (rest from reference TRBV9 and TRBJ2-3): DSGVTQTPKHLITATGQRVTLRCSPRSGDLSVYWYQQSLDQGLQFLIQYYNGEERAKGNILERFSAQQFPDLHSELNLSSLELGDSALYFCASSVEFGPSGTQYFGPGTRLTVL.